The 17 T cell receptor beta chains below were found in one sample sequenced in a study of beta chain features in type 1 diabetes. The investigators reverse transcribed all of the isolated RNA, so they sequenced expressed TCRB transcripts. TCRdb keeps only in-frame clones here, not all; method: immunoSEQ multiplex PCR. The sample shows under 250,000 clones, 25% to 30% of them seen only once. The source material was central memory CD4+ T cells from blood. The receptors stem from a man aged 30 to 39 in good health.

The gene calls are TRBV6-1 and TRBJ1-1; possible D gene TRBD1, 6 bases. This CDR3 is built from 13 residues. The ends were cut back, 8 bases at V and 5 bases at J, with 15 bases in the middle. CDR1 MNHNS and CDR2 SASEGT come from the germline V gene. CDR3 bases: TGTGCCAGCTTTTACAGGGAAGGAACTGAAGCTTTCTTT. This sequence encodes CASFYREGTEAFF.

This clone showed up just a few times. In DNA form, the CDR3 reads TGTGCCAGCAGCTTAGCGATGAGTAATGAGCAGTTCTTC. This codes for CASSLAMSNEQFF. The chain links TRBV7-2 to TRBJ2-1, with no clear D. V was pared by 0 bases and J by 7 bases, with 7 bases between. Germline CDR1 is SGHTA and CDR2 is FQGNSA. CDR3 length: 13 residues.

This clone was observed a few times. The rearrangement uses TRBV29-1 and TRBJ2-1; tentatively, D is TRBD2 (7 bases). The CDR3 contains 15 residues. Germline V gene lookup returns CDR1 SQVTM and CDR2 ANQGSEA. V was clipped by 3 bases and J by 6 bases, with 18 bases between them. The CDR3 spells CSVDGTGGSLNEQFF. The CDR3 DNA is TGCAGCGTTGACGGAACGGGGGGCTCTCTCAATGAGCAGTTCTTC.

The chain joins TRBV19 to TRBJ1-2; a possible D gene is TRBD1 (6 bases). This CDR3 contains 14 residues. Germline V gene lookup returns CDR1 LNHDA and CDR2 SQIVND (reference sequence). With 6 bases removed from V and 7 bases from J, the gap between germline ends came to 18 bases. The CDR3 is CASRPDPQGGGYTF. CDR3 nucleotide sequence: TGTGCCAGTAGACCGGACCCACAGGGTGGTGGCTACACCTTC.

This chain links TRBV7-2 with TRBJ2-7; D may be TRBD1 (5 bases). CDR1 and CDR2 from the germline V gene are SGHTA and FQGNSA. V lost 2 bases to trimming and J lost 4 bases, with 12 bases between them. This CDR3 contains 14 residues. The CDR3 here is CASSLSQAQYEQYF. The DNA of the CDR3 is TGTGCCAGCAGCTTATCACAGGCCCAATACGAGCAGTACTTC. Full variable domain (rest looked up from reference TRBV7-2 and TRBJ2-7): GAGVSQSPSNKVTEKGKDVELRCDPISGHTALYWYRQSLGQGLEFLIYFQGNSAPDKSGLPSDRFSAERTGGSVSTLTIQRTQQEDSAVYLCASSLSQAQYEQYFGPGTRLTVT.

Only a few counts were recorded for this clone. V is TRBV5-4 and J is TRBJ2-3; D unresolved. CDR3 length: 11 amino acids. Trimming stripped 5 bases from V and 2 bases from J, with 3 bases between. Per the germline V gene, CDR1 is SGHNT and CDR2 is YYREEE (reference sequence). CDR3 DNA sequence: TGTGCCAGCAGAAACACAGATACGCAGTATTTT. Its translation: CASRNTDTQYF.

The V call is TRBV6-6, the J call TRBJ2-2; unclear D gene. Germline V gene sequence: CDR1 MNHNY, CDR2 SVGAGI (reference sequence). Trimming stripped 4 bases from V and 3 bases from J, with 9 bases between. The CDR3 is 14 amino acids. CDR3 nucleotides: TGTGCCAGCAGTTCGTCAGAGTACACCGGGGAGCTGTTTTTT. Protein product: CASSSSEYTGELFF.

The rearrangement links TRBV4-2 to TRBJ1-5, with TRBD1 matching over 9 bases. There are 16 residues in the CDR3. Looked up from germline, CDR1 is LGHNA and CDR2 is YNFKEQ. With 1 base clipped from V and 4 bases from J, the junction kept 5 bases outside the gene matches. The CDR3 bases are TGTGCCAGCAGCCAAGCTTCCGGGACAGGGAATCAGCCCCAGCATTTT. Protein sequence: CASSQASGTGNQPQHF.

This clone occurred a few times. CDR3 sequence reads: CASSLSYRARDEQFF. CDR3 bases: TGTGCCAGCAGCCTCTCCTACAGGGCCCGGGATGAGCAGTTCTTC. The chain couples TRBV7-2 to TRBJ2-1, with a weak D call TRBD1 (6 bases). This CDR3 comprises 15 residues. CDR1 and CDR2 from the germline V gene are SGHTA and FQGNSA. V lost 5 bases to trimming and J lost 8 bases, with 19 bases between them. Full variable domain (outside the CDR3, taken from reference TRBV7-2 and TRBJ2-1): GAGVSQSPSNKVTEKGKDVELRCDPISGHTALYWYRQSLGQGLEFLIYFQGNSAPDKSGLPSDRFSAERTGGSVSTLTIQRTQQEDSAVYLCASSLSYRARDEQFFGPGTRLTVL.

The chain uses TRBV7-8 and TRBJ2-4; a weak D match, TRBD2 (6 bases). The germline V gene encodes CDR1 SGHVS and CDR2 FQNEAQ. This CDR3 contains 17 residues. Trimming left V 4 bases short and J 0 bases short, with 16 bases between. Here the CDR3 reads CASSSLPSGVAKNIQYF. DNA of the CDR3: TGTGCCAGCAGCTCGCTCCCTTCGGGGGTAGCCAAAAACATTCAGTACTTC.

At least ten counts were recorded for this clone. The chain carries TRBV30 and TRBJ2-3, with D perhaps TRBD1 or TRBD2 (5 bases each). V was shortened by 4 bases and J by 1 base, with 9 bases between the two germline ends. There are 13 residues in the CDR3. Germline V gene lookup returns CDR1 GTSNPN and CDR2 SVGIG (reference sequence). CDR3 region: CAWNLGGTDTQYF. CDR3 nucleotide sequence: TGTGCCTGGAATCTGGGGGGCACAGATACGCAGTATTTT.

This clone occurred a few times. The CDR3 loop reads CASSLWTGGPSNYGYTF. The CDR3 nucleotides read TGTGCCAGCAGCTTATGGACAGGGGGCCCCTCTAACTATGGCTACACCTTC. The gene calls are TRBV13 and TRBJ1-2; 11 positions agree with TRBD1. Germline trimming cut 2 bases from V and 0 bases from J; bases unmatched to any gene: 5. The CDR3 totals 17 residues. The germline V gene encodes CDR1 PRHDT and CDR2 FYEKMQ (reference sequence).

The V and J genes are TRBV18 and TRBJ1-3, with TRBD1 matching 7 bases. The CDR3 contains 16 residues. In germline, CDR1 is KGHSH, CDR2 LQKENI. V gave up 4 bases and J gave up 0 bases; unmatched junction bases: 6. The CDR3 sequence is CASSLGQASSGNTIYF. CDR3 bases: TGTGCCAGCTCACTTGGACAGGCGAGCTCTGGAAACACCATATATTTT.

This clone was counted at least ten times. This chain joins TRBV4-2 and TRBJ2-1; 7 bases map to TRBD2. This CDR3 contains 15 residues. Germline V gives CDR1 LGHNA, CDR2 YNFKEQ. The V gene end was trimmed by 0 bases and the J gene end by 2 bases; junction bases not matched to a gene: 1. CDR3 sequence: CASSQDGGTYNEQFF. The CDR3, as DNA: TGTGCCAGCAGCCAAGACGGGGGGACCTACAATGAGCAGTTCTTC.

The chain recombines TRBV30 with TRBJ1-1; D is uncertain. Trimming pared 5 bases from V and 5 bases from J, leaving 15 bases between. Germline values: CDR1 GTSNPN, CDR2 SVGIG (reference sequence). This CDR3 has 13 amino acids. The CDR3 DNA reads TGTGCCTGGGAAAGGGCAGGATCTACTGAAGCTTTCTTT. Encoded protein: CAWERAGSTEAFF. The complete variable domain, with remaining parts taken from reference TRBV30 and TRBJ1-1, reads SQTIHQWPATLVQPVGSPLSLECTVEGTSNPNLYWYRQAAGRGLQLLFYSVGIGQISSEVPQNLSASRPQDRQFILSSKKLLLSDSGFYLCAWERAGSTEAFFGQGTRLTVV.

Turning to this clone: Additional DNA sequences in this sample encode the identical CDR3. This chain uses TRBV12-5 with TRBJ2-1; D gene unclear. Trimming took off 1 base at V and 5 bases at J, with 6 bases between the two ends. Germline CDR1 reads LGHNT; CDR2 reads FRNRAP. This CDR3 spans 13 amino acids. CDR3 nucleotide sequence: TGTGCTAGTGGTTTGGAGCTCAACAATGAGCAGTTCTTC. It is translated as CASGLELNNEQFF. The full variable domain, completed using reference TRBV12-5 and TRBJ2-1, is DARVTQTPRHKVTEMGQEVTMRCQPILGHNTVFWYRQTMMQGLELLAYFRNRAPLDDSGMPKDRFSAEMPDATLATLKIQPSEPRDSAVYFCASGLELNNEQFFGPGTRLTVL.

To note about this clone: Other DNA sequences in this sample translate to the same CDR3. The chain is built from TRBV27 and TRBJ2-5; 12 positions agree with TRBD2. CDR1 and CDR2 from the germline V gene are MNHEY and SMNVEV (reference sequence). The CDR3 covers 15 residues. Trimming at V came to 4 bases and at J to 5 bases, leaving 5 bases not matched to a gene. The CDR3 coding sequence is TGTGCCAGCAGTTCGACTAGCGGGGGCTTGGAGACCCAGTACTTC. Translated: CASSSTSGGLETQYF.